Below, 14 T cell receptor beta chains from the same sample are listed, as sequenced in a study of immune evolution from preneoplasia to lung adenocarcinoma. Clones were sequenced by immunoSEQ multiplex PCR, and TCRdb holds only the in-frame ones, with some missing. The sample lists some 3,900 clones, 70% to 80% occurring once. The specimen sequenced was FFPE minimally invasive lung adenocarcinoma tissue. The origin of the receptors is a person aged 70 to 80 with lung adenocarcinoma.

The rearrangement links TRBV21-1 to TRBJ1-2; TRBD1 is the table's D call, not checked against the DNA. TRBV21-1 is shown as a pseudogene. CDR3 length: 14 amino acids. The CDR3 spells CASLGQGAFYGYTF. The DNA of the CDR3 is TGTGCCAGCCTTGGACAGGGGGCTTTCTATGGCTACACCTTC.

The chain has TRBV21-1 and TRBJ2-5; TRBD1, the table's D call, was not compared with the DNA. TRBV21-1 is flagged as a pseudogene. This CDR3 comprises 17 residues. The CDR3: CASSQIIPQGSQETQYF. DNA of the CDR3: TGTGCCAGCAGCCAAATCATTCCCCAGGGTAGCCAAGAGACCCAGTACTTC.

The chain couples TRBV7-2 to TRBJ2-5; D is unresolved. Between the trimmed V and J ends, which lost 5 bases and 2 bases, there was a span of 3 bases. This CDR3 has 11 residues. Germline-derived CDR1 and CDR2 are SGHTA and FQGNSA. CDR3 DNA sequence: TGTGCCAGCAGCCCACAAGAGACCCAGTACTTC. Protein product: CASSPQETQYF.

The chain has TRBV9 and TRBJ2-2; D is undetermined. This CDR3 region has 13 residues. Deletions cut 0 bases from V and 4 bases from J, with 4 bases between. The germline V gene encodes CDR1 SGDLS and CDR2 YYNGEE. The CDR3 loop is CASSVDLTGELFF. The CDR3 coding sequence is TGTGCCAGCAGCGTAGATCTCACCGGGGAGCTGTTTTTT.

The chain joins TRBV6-1 to TRBJ2-6; D ambiguous. The CDR3 runs 13 residues. Germline assignment: CDR1 MNHNS and CDR2 SASEGT. The V end was cut by 8 bases, the J end by 0 bases, with 5 bases between. CDR3 in DNA: TGTGCCAGCCAGCTCTCTGGGGCCAACGTCCTGACTTTC. Encoded protein: CASQLSGANVLTF.

The chain recombines TRBV19 with TRBJ2-7; 8 bases fit TRBD1. The CDR3 has 17 residues. Germline V gene data show CDR1 as LNHDA and CDR2 as SQIVND (reference sequence). V shed 6 bases, J shed 2 bases, and the junction held 15 bases outside the gene matches. CDR3 loop: CASSPRTPGQATYEQYF. The CDR3 DNA reads TGTGCCAGTAGCCCACGGACACCGGGACAGGCAACCTACGAGCAGTACTTC. Full variable domain (missing parts from reference TRBV19 and TRBJ2-7): DGGITQSPKYLFRKEGQNVTLSCEQNLNHDAMYWYRQDPGQGLRLIYYSQIVNDFQKGDIAEGYSVSREKKESFPLTVTSAQKNPTAFYLCASSPRTPGQATYEQYFGPGTRLTVT.

This chain links TRBV7-2 with TRBJ2-7; 7 bases align to TRBD1. The CDR3 extends over 15 amino acids. In germline, CDR1 is SGHTA, CDR2 FQGNSA. Trimming cost V 2 bases and J 0 bases; bases outside gene matches: 4. The DNA for the CDR3 is TGTGCCAGCAGCTTAACGGGACAGCTCTCCTACGAGCAGTACTTC. Its translation is CASSLTGQLSYEQYF. The full variable domain, completed using reference TRBV7-2 and TRBJ2-7, is GAGVSQSPSNKVTEKGKDVELRCDPISGHTALYWYRQSLGQGLEFLIYFQGNSAPDKSGLPSDRFSAERTGGSVSTLTIQRTQQEDSAVYLCASSLTGQLSYEQYFGPGTRLTVT.

This clone has just a few counts. The chain uses TRBV19 and TRBJ1-1, with 10 nucleotides matching TRBD1. The CDR3 contains 14 residues. V shed 5 bases and J 7 bases; nucleotides not matched to a gene: 7. Germline lookup yields CDR1 LNHDA and CDR2 SQIVND (reference sequence). CDR3 sequence reads: CASSRGQGFDEAFF. The CDR3 bases are TGTGCCAGTAGTCGGGGACAGGGGTTCGATGAAGCTTTCTTT.

This chain links TRBV5-1 with TRBJ2-2, with 8 bases fitting TRBD1. Looked up from germline, CDR1 is SGHRS and CDR2 is YFSETQ. V gave up 2 bases and J gave up 1 base; unmatched junction bases: 4. The CDR3 runs to 16 residues. Here the CDR3 reads CASSFTGTGNTGELFF. In DNA form, the CDR3 reads TGCGCCAGCAGCTTTACCGGGACAGGGAACACCGGGGAGCTGTTTTTT.

The chain employs TRBV6-6 and TRBJ2-3; 8 nucleotides match TRBD2. The J segment lost 4 bases and the V segment lost 0 bases, leaving 6 bases of the junction unmatched. CDR1 MNHNY and CDR2 SVGAGI come from the germline V gene (reference sequence). CDR3 size: 16 residues. The CDR3 DNA reads as TGTGCCAGCAGTTACTCGGAGCGGGAGCAGTCAGATACGCAGTATTTT. Translation gives CASSYSEREQSDTQYF.

The chain combines TRBV11-2 with TRBJ2-7; no firm D call. In germline, CDR1 is SGHAT, CDR2 FQNNGV. The CDR3 extends over 11 amino acids. V was cut by 0 bases and J by 3 bases, with 0 bases left in between. CDR3 protein: CASSLDYEQYF. The CDR3 region has the DNA TGTGCCAGCAGCTTAGACTACGAGCAGTACTTC.

This CDR3 is CASSPGQGRGGYTF. DNA of the CDR3: TGTGCCAGCAGCCCGGGACAGGGGCGGGGTGGCTACACCTTC. This chain uses TRBV7-8 with TRBJ1-2, with 10 bases lining up with TRBD1. Germline lookup yields CDR1 SGHVS and CDR2 FQNEAQ. The CDR3 covers 14 residues. The trim removed 5 bases at V and 7 bases at J, leaving 7 bases unmatched.

The chain recombines TRBV6-1 with TRBJ2-3, with D unclear. The CDR3 is made up of 13 amino acids. V lost 7 bases and J lost 4, with 12 bases in between. Looked up from germline, CDR1 is MNHNS and CDR2 is SASEGT. CDR3 nucleotide sequence: TGTGCCAGCACTGGGATAAGGCCAGATACGCAGTATTTT. This codes for CASTGIRPDTQYF.

The gene calls are TRBV5-1 and TRBJ1-1; D unclear. The CDR3 is made up of 13 amino acids. Looked up from germline, CDR1 is SGHRS and CDR2 is YFSETQ. The V end was cut by 0 bases, the J end by 6 bases, with 9 bases between. The chain's CDR3 is CASSLVARAEAFF. The CDR3 DNA is TGCGCCAGCAGCTTGGTCGCACGAGCTGAAGCTTTCTTT.